This TCR beta chain came from a study of human T cells and chemical hapten exposure. One entry per CDR3 protein, called by TCRdb with MiXCR from the RACE reads. The sample consists of nearly 110,000 distinct CDR3 sequences, around 12% of them appearing once. About this clonotype: The antigen remains unidentified.

Germline V gene sequence: CDR1 SGHDT, CDR2 YYEEEE. CDR3 length equals 14 residues. V lost 0 bases and J lost 3; bases outside the gene matches: 3. General study findings and limits: Expanded TCR sets contained significantly more large CDR3 similarity clusters than controls. Donor immune responses may differ from healthy people's, since all donors had alopecia.

As for time point: pre-sensitization, week 0. The sample's treatment: therapeutic diphenylcyclopropenone sensitization with weekly scalp DPC. The chain has TRBV5-6 and TRBJ2-7; 7 nucleotides align to TRBD1. Here the sequenced sample was whole blood, taken in connection with sensitization to the hapten diphenylcyclopropenone (DPC). The receptor was isolated from a woman between 45 and 60 years old with alopecia areata. Some clones in this sample may be carry-over from other donors' samples. DNA of the CDR3: TGTGCCAGCAGCTTGGTAGGGACAGACTACGAGCAGTACTTC. Its protein product is CASSLVGTDYEQYF.